Described below is a single T cell receptor beta chain sequence and its context. This sample was taken from a study of blood T cell repertoires in COVID-19. On the study more broadly: Sources were T cells, B-cell-depleted T cells, or PBMCs; the material itself was cDNA or gDNA.

In terms of age and location, participants ranged from about 18 to 100 years and lived in about 25 US areas. Grouping used clinical history reported by participants in a survey and questionnaire. Original handling: Nucleated cell number was recorded as an estimate derived from reference gene primer amplification. Generated by immunoSEQ multiplex PCR, the TCRdb table keeps only in-frame clones and is missing some. The V and J calls and clone size are taken from that table; D and trimming were inferred from the DNA. The data contain fewer than 500,000 clones, 70% to 90% of them seen just once; the ten biggest clones take up approximately 1%. Germline CDR1 SGHRS, CDR2 YFSETQ. CDR3 length equals 17 residues. V gave up 4 bases and J gave up 7 bases; unmatched junction bases: 15.

The clonotype was recovered from a woman aged 30 to 39 with acute COVID-19. The chain joins TRBV5-1 to TRBJ2-1; 9 bases are shared with TRBD2. The sequenced sample was PBMCs or T cells enriched from blood (not recorded which). CDR3 coding DNA: TGCGCCAGCAGCCCGCCCCCGGGCGGGGGGGCCCCAAATGAGCAGTTCTTC. Its protein is CASSPPPGGGAPNEQFF.